Each of the 15 T cell receptor beta chains below was sequenced from the same sample in a study of radiotherapy plus CTLA-4 blockade in lung cancer. Profiling relied on immunoSEQ multiplex PCR, and the TCRdb table lists in-frame clones only, not all of them. This table has some 51,000 clones, 77% appearing once. Source: peripheral blood, taken from a patient treated with radiotherapy plus ipilimumab. The origin of the receptors is a human donor with non-small cell lung cancer whose response to radiotherapy plus ipilimumab could not be evaluated.

This chain links TRBV7-2 with TRBJ1-2, with 8 bases fitting TRBD1. V gave up 6 bases and J gave up 7 bases; unmatched junction bases: 4. Germline V gives CDR1 SGHTA, CDR2 FQGNSA. The CDR3 sequence is 12 residues long. CDR3 nucleotides: TGTGCCAGCAGACCAGGGGGCGTTGGCTACACCTTC. Protein product: CASRPGGVGYTF.

V usage is TRBV19 and J usage is TRBJ2-1, with D hard to call. V lost 5 bases and J 9 bases, leaving 8 bases between the germline ends. The germline CDR1 and CDR2 sequences are LNHDA and SQIVND (reference sequence). This CDR3 has 11 residues. CDR3: CASSLRSEQFF. The CDR3 DNA reads TGTGCCAGTAGTCTCAGAAGTGAGCAGTTCTTC. The full variable domain, with the rest looked up from reference TRBV19 and TRBJ2-1, is DGGITQSPKYLFRKEGQNVTLSCEQNLNHDAMYWYRQDPGQGLRLIYYSQIVNDFQKGDIAEGYSVSREKKESFPLTVTSAQKNPTAFYLCASSLRSEQFFGPGTRLTVL.

The gene calls are TRBV20-1 and TRBJ2-7; TRBD2 matches 9 bases. The germline V gene encodes CDR1 DFQATT and CDR2 SNEGSKA (reference sequence). The CDR3 runs 11 residues. CDR3 DNA sequence: TGCGGACTAGCGAGGACCTACGAGCAGTACTTC. Amino acids: CGLARTYEQYF.

This clone occurred once. This chain uses TRBV4-3 with TRBJ2-7; 8 bases fit TRBD2. Germline CDR1 LGHNA, CDR2 YSLEER. Trimming at V came to 0 bases and at J to 2 bases, leaving 3 bases not matched to a gene. This CDR3 has 15 amino acids. The CDR3 loop is CASSQEAGATYEQYF. The CDR3 nucleotides read TGCGCCAGCAGCCAAGAAGCGGGAGCTACCTACGAGCAGTACTTC.

This chain links TRBV29-1 with TRBJ2-7; D is uncertain. The CDR3 is 13 amino acids. V was shortened by 4 bases and J by 4 bases, with 14 bases between the two germline ends. Looked up from germline, CDR1 is SQVTM and CDR2 is ANQGSEA. CDR3 in amino acids: CSVVTGSLYEQYF. The CDR3 bases are TGCAGCGTTGTGACTGGGTCCCTGTACGAGCAGTACTTC.

V gene TRBV19 combines with J gene TRBJ2-1; TRBD2 matches at 9 bases. CDR1 and CDR2 from the germline V gene are LNHDA and SQIVND (reference sequence). The ends lost 6 bases at V and 3 bases at J; junction bases unmatched: 6. This CDR3 region has 15 residues. In DNA, the CDR3 is TGTGCCAGTAGAAAAGGGACTAGCAACTACAATGAGCAGTTCTTC. Translated: CASRKGTSNYNEQFF. Drawing the rest from reference TRBV19 and TRBJ2-1, the complete variable domain is DGGITQSPKYLFRKEGQNVTLSCEQNLNHDAMYWYRQDPGQGLRLIYYSQIVNDFQKGDIAEGYSVSREKKESFPLTVTSAQKNPTAFYLCASRKGTSNYNEQFFGPGTRLTVL.

This clone has a single count. V is TRBV6-4 and J is TRBJ2-1; TRBD1 matches at 10 bases. Germline V lookup: CDR1 MRHNA, CDR2 SNTAGT. Trimming removed 10 bases from V and 3 bases from J; junction bases left unmatched: 6. The length of the CDR3 is 14 residues. This chain's CDR3 is CAITRDRGYNEQFF. CDR3 nucleotides: TGTGCCATCACCCGGGACAGGGGCTACAATGAGCAGTTCTTC.

A remark on this clone: This sample includes further DNA sequences coding for the same CDR3. CDR3 amino acids: CASSPGLAGGRETQYF. The CDR3, as DNA: TGTGCCAGCAGCCCGGGACTAGCGGGGGGGCGGGAGACCCAGTACTTC. J is TRBJ2-5 and V is TRBV7-2; 16 bases are shared with TRBD2. CDR1 and CDR2 (germline): SGHTA, FQGNSA. The CDR3 is 16 residues long. After removal of 5 bases from V and 5 bases from J, the junction contained 5 bases not matched to a gene.

The rearrangement uses TRBV29-1 and TRBJ2-7; 10 bases are shared with TRBD1. Germline-derived CDR1 and CDR2 are SQVTM and ANQGSEA. This CDR3 region has 14 residues. J lost 3 bases, V lost 6 bases, and 8 bases had no gene match. The CDR3 loop reads CSVARQGAFYEQYF. The DNA of the CDR3 is TGCAGCGTGGCCCGACAGGGGGCCTTCTACGAGCAGTACTTC.

The chain is built from TRBV5-1 and TRBJ1-4; the match to TRBD1 covers 11 bases. The CDR3 is made up of 15 amino acids. Unmatched junction bases numbered 6, after V lost 4 bases and J lost 7 bases. Germline V gene lookup returns CDR1 SGHRS and CDR2 YFSETQ. In DNA form, the CDR3 reads TGCGCCAGCAGCACCGGACAGGGGGCTGGTGAAAAACTGTTTTTT. Amino acid sequence: CASSTGQGAGEKLFF.

As for this clone: The missing conserved phenylalanine or tryptophan at the end of this CDR3 makes a read error likely. The genes are TRBV14 and TRBJ1-2, with TRBD1 as a possible D gene (6 bases). Germline V CDR1 and CDR2: SGHDN, FVKESK. Deletions cut 0 bases from V and 3 bases from J, with 8 bases between. CDR3 size: 14 residues. DNA for the CDR3: TGTGCCAGCAGCCAAGAACAGGGCGACTATGGCTACACCCTC. Translated, it gives CASSQEQGDYGYTL.

As to this clone: A much larger clone lies one base from this, so it may be a read error. This rearrangement joins TRBV11-2 to TRBJ1-2; TRBD1 agrees at 9 bases. The CDR3 covers 13 residues. The V segment lost 5 bases and the J segment 4 bases; nucleotides outside the gene matches: 2. Per the germline V gene, CDR1 is SGHAT and CDR2 is FQNNGV. CDR3 coding DNA: TGTGCCAGCAGCCCGGGACAGGGCTATGGCTACACCTTC. Its protein product is CASSPGQGYGYTF.

The V gene is TRBV7-3, the J gene TRBJ1-2, with 9 bases aligning to TRBD1. Germline-derived CDR1 and CDR2 are SGHTA and FQGTGA. The junction had 7 bases not matched to a gene; V was cut back by 5 bases and J by 0 bases. This CDR3 region has 16 residues. DNA of the CDR3: TGTGCCAGCAGCCGGACAGGGGATAGATCTAACTATGGCTACACCTTC. It specifies CASSRTGDRSNYGYTF. The full variable domain, rest sourced from reference TRBV7-3 and TRBJ1-2, is GAGVSQTPSNKVTEKGKYVELRCDPISGHTALYWYRQSLGQGPEFLIYFQGTGAADDSGLPNDRFFAVRPEGSVSTLKIQRTERGDSAVYLCASSRTGDRSNYGYTFGSGTRLTVV.

V and J are TRBV2 and TRBJ1-2; TRBD1 agrees at 7 bases. Germline trimming cut 5 bases from V and 8 bases from J; bases unmatched to any gene: 8. Germline lookup yields CDR1 SNHLY and CDR2 FYNNEI. The CDR3 sequence is 13 residues long. The CDR3 region is CASSSGTVGGYTF. CDR3 nucleotides: TGTGCCAGCAGTTCCGGGACAGTCGGCGGCTACACCTTC. Full variable domain (outside the CDR3, taken from reference TRBV2 and TRBJ1-2): EPEVTQTPSHQVTQMGQEVILRCVPISNHLYFYWYRQILGQKVEFLVSFYNNEISEKSEIFDDQFSVERPDGSNFTLKIRSTKLEDSAMYFCASSSGTVGGYTFGSGTRLTVV.

This clone has just a few counts. This chain joins TRBV10-3 and TRBJ1-3; D gene ambiguous. Trimming shortened V by 5 bases and J by 0 bases, and 8 bases separated the two germline ends. Germline CDR1 is ENHRY and CDR2 is SYGVKD. This CDR3 is built from 14 residues. CDR3 in amino acids: CAISSTTSGNTIYF. Here the CDR3 DNA reads TGTGCCATCAGTTCGACAACCTCTGGAAACACCATATATTTT.